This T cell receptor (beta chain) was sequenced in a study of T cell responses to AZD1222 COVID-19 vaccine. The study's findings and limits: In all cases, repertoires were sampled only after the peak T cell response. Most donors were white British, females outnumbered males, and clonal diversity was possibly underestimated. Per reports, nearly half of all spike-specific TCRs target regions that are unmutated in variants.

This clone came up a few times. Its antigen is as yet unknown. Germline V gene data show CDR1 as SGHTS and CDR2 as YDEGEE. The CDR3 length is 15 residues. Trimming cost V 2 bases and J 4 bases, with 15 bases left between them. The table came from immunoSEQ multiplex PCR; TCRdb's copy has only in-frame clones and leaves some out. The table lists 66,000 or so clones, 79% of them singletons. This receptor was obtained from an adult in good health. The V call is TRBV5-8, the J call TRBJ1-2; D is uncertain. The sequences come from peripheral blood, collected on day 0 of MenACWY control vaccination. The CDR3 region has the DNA TGTGCCAGCAGCTTCTCCGGTTTTGCTAGCTATGGCTACACCTTC. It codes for CASSFSGFASYGYTF.